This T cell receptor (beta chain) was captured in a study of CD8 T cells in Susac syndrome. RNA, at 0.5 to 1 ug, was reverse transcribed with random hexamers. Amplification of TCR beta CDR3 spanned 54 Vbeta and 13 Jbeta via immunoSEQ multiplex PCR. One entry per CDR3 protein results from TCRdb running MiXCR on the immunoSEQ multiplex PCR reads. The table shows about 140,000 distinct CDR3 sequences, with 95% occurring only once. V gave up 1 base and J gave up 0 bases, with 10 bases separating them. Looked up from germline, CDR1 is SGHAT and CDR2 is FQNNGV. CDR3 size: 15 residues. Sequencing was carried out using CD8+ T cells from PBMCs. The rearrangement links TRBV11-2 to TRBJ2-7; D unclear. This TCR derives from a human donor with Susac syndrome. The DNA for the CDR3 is TGTGCCAGCAGCTTAGGATTCTCTTCCTCCTACGAGCAGTACTTC. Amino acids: CASSLGFSSSYEQYF.